This T cell receptor (beta chain) was retrieved from a study of CD8 T cells in Susac syndrome. The length of the CDR3 is 12 residues. Germline assignment: CDR1 SGHTA and CDR2 FQGNSA. The V and J ends lost 5 bases and 6 bases respectively, with 11 bases between them. It was with random hexamers that roughly 0.5 to 1 ug RNA was reverse transcribed. TCRdb re-called the immunoSEQ multiplex PCR reads through MiXCR, storing one row per CDR3 protein. The sample lists about 140,000 distinct CDR3 sequences; 90% to 96% were seen once. This chain links TRBV7-2 with TRBJ2-7; D is unresolved. The sequence came from a human donor with Susac syndrome. The source material was CD4+ T cells from PBMCs. CDR3 amino acids: CASSPVSTEQYF. The CDR3 DNA sequence: TGTGCCAGCAGCCCCGTATCTACCGAGCAGTACTTC. Based on the CDR3 plus reference TRBV7-2 and TRBJ2-7, the full variable domain is GAGVSQSPSNKVTEKGKDVELRCDPISGHTALYWYRQSLGQGLEFLIYFQGNSAPDKSGLPSDRFSAERTGGSVSTLTIQRTQQEDSAVYLCASSPVSTEQYFGPGTRLTVT.